Below are 30 T cell receptor beta chains sequenced from a single sample in a study of identical twins (dated by TCRdb to the mid-2010s). The library was built by means of 5' RACE. Sequenced using an Illumina HiSeq 2000. Starting from the raw public reads, TCRdb applied fastp trimming at Q25, assembled clones with MiXCR and retained in-frame beta chains. Records with the same CDR3 protein are collapsed into one entry carrying the most frequent genes and DNA. The sample profile shows just under 650,000 distinct CDR3 sequences; around 7.4% of them were found once. The top ten clones comprise 1.5% to 2% of the sample. These records were also assigned to another study, of yellow fever vaccine responses in identical twins.

The sequenced material came from PBMCs. The receptors were gathered from a woman aged 18-30 years in good health.

The sample holds many counts of this clonotype. CDR3 sequence: CASSLRQTNTEAFF. The CDR3 nucleotides are TGTGCCAGCAGTTTAAGACAGACTAACACTGAAGCTTTCTTT. The chain links TRBV12-3 or TRBV12-4 to TRBJ1-1; D is perhaps TRBD1 (5 bases). V dropped 2 bases and J dropped 2 bases, with 9 bases sitting between them. This CDR3 is built from 14 residues.

Many counts were recorded for this clonotype. The chain is built from TRBV28 and TRBJ2-1; a possible D gene is TRBD2 (6 bases). Deletions cut 4 bases from V and 6 bases from J, with 16 bases between. The CDR3 is 15 amino acids. CDR1 is MDHEN, CDR2 SYDVKM, per germline. CDR3 sequence reads: CASSYAGGSGNEQFF. Here the CDR3 DNA reads TGTGCCAGCAGTTACGCCGGGGGTAGCGGCAATGAGCAGTTCTTC.

The V call is TRBV7-9, the J call TRBJ2-4; tentatively, D is TRBD2 (6 bases). Trimming removed 1 base at V and 5 bases at J, with 12 bases between. Germline CDR1 and CDR2: SEHNR and FQNEAQ (reference sequence). The CDR3 has 15 residues. CDR3 bases: TGTGCCAGCAGCTTAGGAGGACTACTCCAAAACATTCAGTACTTC. Translation: CASSLGGLLQNIQYF.

This CDR3 is CASSSTTDKRLHEQFF. The DNA for the CDR3 is TGTGCCAGCAGCTCAACGACAGATAAGCGTTTGCATGAGCAGTTCTTC. This chain joins TRBV7-2 and TRBJ2-1, with D maybe TRBD1 (5 bases). The CDR3 consists of 16 residues. The germline gives CDR1 SGHTA, CDR2 FQGNSA. Trimming removed 4 bases from V and 8 bases from J, with 21 bases in between.

In its sample, this clonotype was seen a few times. The V gene is TRBV10-3, the J gene TRBJ1-4; 7 bases are a match to TRBD1. The CDR3 runs to 13 residues. In germline, CDR1 is ENHRY, CDR2 SYGVKD. V shed 8 bases, J shed 5 bases, and the junction held 5 bases outside the gene matches. CDR3 DNA: TGTGCCATCGGAGGGACAGAGAATGAAAAACTGTTTTTT. Protein product: CAIGGTENEKLFF.

The chain couples TRBV7-2 to TRBJ2-7, with D maybe TRBD2 (6 bases). Germline V gene data show CDR1 as SGHTA and CDR2 as FQGNSA. The V gene lost 5 bases and the J gene lost 4 bases, with 18 bases spanning the gap. There are 15 residues in the CDR3. The DNA for the CDR3 is TGTGCCAGCAGCACCAGGGCGGGGCTAAGGTACGAGCAGTACTTC. This translates into CASSTRAGLRYEQYF.

The CDR3 coding sequence is TGTGCCAGCAGCCCTTTAGCGGGGGAGTTCAATGAGCAGTTCTTC. Its protein is CASSPLAGEFNEQFF. V gene TRBV3-1 combines with J gene TRBJ2-1; 9 bases agree with TRBD2. Per germline, CDR1 LGHDT and CDR2 YNNKEL (reference sequence). V dropped 4 bases and J dropped 6; count of bases not matched to a gene: 7. There are 15 residues in the CDR3.

This clonotype has just a few counts. The chain combines TRBV6-1 with TRBJ2-5; the D gene is possibly TRBD2 (7 bases). The CDR3 spans 13 residues. Trimming took off 7 bases at V and 4 bases at J, with 13 bases between the two ends. Germline-derived CDR1 and CDR2 are MNHNS and SASEGT. CDR3 DNA sequence: TGTGCCAGCAAGGGGGGGGTTCGAGAGACCCAGTACTTC. It codes for CASKGGVRETQYF.

This clonotype was seen a few times. The CDR3 bases are TGCGCCAGCAGGGACAGCGAGTCCAATTACGAGCAGTACTTC. Its translation is CASRDSESNYEQYF. The chain has TRBV5-1 and TRBJ2-7, with TRBD1 as a possible D gene (6 bases). The CDR3 covers 14 residues. Trimming removed 5 bases from V and 4 bases from J, with 16 bases in between. Germline CDR1 SGHRS, CDR2 YFSETQ.

This chain connects TRBV3-1 to TRBJ1-1, with 7 bases lining up with TRBD1. The germline V gene has CDR1 LGHDT and CDR2 YNNKEL (reference sequence). The CDR3 covers 15 residues. The V and J ends lost 3 bases and 3 bases, in that order; junction bases with no gene match: 7. The CDR3, as DNA: TGTGCCAGCAGCCACCGTTGGCAGGGGGACACTGAAGCTTTCTTT. This sequence encodes CASSHRWQGDTEAFF.

Ten or more counts support this clonotype. Germline is not matched at one junction end, which may reflect a read error. V and J are TRBV5-1 and TRBJ1-2, with no clear D. This CDR3 contains 13 residues. Germline assignment: CDR1 SGHRS and CDR2 YFSETQ. DNA for the CDR3: TGCGCCAGCAGCTCCCTTGGGAACGGGCAGCTTGTCTTC. Translating gives CASSSLGNGQLVF.

This clonotype was seen more than once but under ten times. V usage is TRBV28 and J usage is TRBJ2-1, with D hard to call. V was pared by 1 base and J by 6 bases, with 10 bases between. This CDR3 region has 14 residues. CDR1 is MDHEN and CDR2 is SYDVKM in the germline V gene. CDR3 DNA sequence: TGTGCCAGCAGTTTATTGAGGTGGTCCAATGAGCAGTTCTTC. Its translation is CASSLLRWSNEQFF.

The chain couples TRBV12-3 or TRBV12-4 to TRBJ1-5; D might be TRBD1 (5 bases). This CDR3 region has 14 residues. V dropped 3 bases and J dropped 7 bases, with 13 bases sitting between them. The CDR3 here is CASSLLGAGQPQHF. The CDR3 DNA reads as TGTGCCAGCAGTTTGTTAGGGGCGGGGCAGCCCCAGCATTTT.

This clonotype was observed a few times. In this CDR3 the conserved last residue, phenylalanine or tryptophan, is missing, so a read error is likely. No DNA is shown, since the ends of the CDR3 on it are uncertain; the CDR3 is the one TCRdb lists. V gene TRBV20-1 combines with J gene TRBJ2-1; the table assigns TRBD1, which was not confirmed against the DNA. A total of 11 residues make up the CDR3, ends included. Germline CDR1 DFQATT, CDR2 SNEGSKA (reference sequence). CDR3 sequence reads: CSATRQGKISL.

Ten or more counts support this clonotype. The rearrangement uses TRBV6-5 and TRBJ2-3; D tentatively fits TRBD1 or TRBD2 (5 bases each). Germline V gene sequence: CDR1 MNHEY, CDR2 SVGAGI. CDR3 length: 14 amino acids. V dropped 2 bases and J dropped 6 bases, with 12 bases sitting between them. In DNA, the CDR3 is TGTGCCAGCAGTTACCGGTCAGGGAGTGATACGCAGTATTTT. It is translated as CASSYRSGSDTQYF.

The rearrangement links TRBV20-1 to TRBJ2-3, with D possibly matching TRBD2 (6 bases). Per the germline V gene, CDR1 is DFQATT and CDR2 is SNEGSKA (reference sequence). Trimming took 3 bases from V and 6 from J, leaving 19 bases between them. This CDR3 contains 15 residues. This chain's CDR3 is CSASPVEEGRDTQYF. Written as DNA, the CDR3 is TGCAGTGCTAGCCCCGTGGAGGAGGGCCGTGATACGCAGTATTTT.

This clonotype showed up many times. V gene TRBV20-1 combines with J gene TRBJ2-7; D is unresolved. Germline V gene sequence: CDR1 DFQATT, CDR2 SNEGSKA (reference sequence). The V end lost 3 bases, the J end lost 4 bases, and 13 bases lay between the germline ends. The CDR3 is made up of 13 amino acids. DNA of the CDR3: TGCAGTGCTAGGGGCGCACAAGCGTACGAGCAGTACTTC. Residues: CSARGAQAYEQYF.

The chain employs TRBV29-1 and TRBJ2-2; 7 nucleotides line up with TRBD1. V was clipped by 7 bases and J by 5 bases; unmatched bases: 10. In germline, CDR1 is SQVTM, CDR2 ANQGSEA. This CDR3 spans 14 amino acids. The CDR3 nucleotides read TGCAGCGGATACGACAGGGTCGGAACCGGGGAGCTGTTTTTT. Its translation: CSGYDRVGTGELFF.

This clonotype was picked up many times. The rearrangement links TRBV25-1 to TRBJ2-1; D not certain. Germline V gene data show CDR1 as MGHDK and CDR2 as SYGVNS. This CDR3 is 15 amino acids long. Trimming left V 2 bases short and J 6 bases short, with 14 bases between. As DNA, the CDR3 is TGTGCCAGCAGTGAAGAGGATATCTGGGGCAATGAGCAGTTCTTC. It specifies CASSEEDIWGNEQFF.

The chain links TRBV2 to TRBJ2-4; D gene unclear. The CDR3 spans 14 residues. Germline V gene data show CDR1 as SNHLY and CDR2 as FYNNEI. V was clipped by 2 bases and J by 0 bases, with 5 bases between them. This CDR3 is CASSETIAKNIQYF. The DNA of the CDR3 is TGTGCCAGCAGTGAAACTATAGCCAAAAACATTCAGTACTTC.

This clonotype was seen a few times. This chain connects TRBV6-5 to TRBJ2-1, with TRBD2 as a possible D gene (5 bases). Germline V gives CDR1 MNHEY, CDR2 SVGAGI. This CDR3 has 15 amino acids. The V end was cut by 6 bases, the J end by 7 bases, with 19 bases between. This chain's CDR3 is CASSYGVLFSNEQFF. The CDR3 coding sequence is TGTGCCAGCAGCTACGGGGTGTTATTTAGTAATGAGCAGTTCTTC.

There are a few counts of this clonotype. The chain employs TRBV12-3 or TRBV12-4 and TRBJ2-2, with TRBD2 matching over 7 bases. The CDR3 runs 16 residues. Losses at the gene ends were 7 bases for V and 0 bases for J; bases not matched to a gene: 8. DNA for the CDR3: TGTGCCAGCACTAAGCGGGGCGCAGCGAACACCGGGGAGCTGTTTTTT. It specifies CASTKRGAANTGELFF.

In its sample, this clonotype was seen a few times. The chain links TRBV12-3 or TRBV12-4 to TRBJ2-3; 13 bases map to TRBD2. This CDR3 region has 15 residues. Trimming removed 5 bases from V and 3 bases from J; junction bases left unmatched: 2. The CDR3 nucleotides are TGTGCCAGCAGTACTAGCGGGAGGGGTACAGATACGCAGTATTTT. This encodes CASSTSGRGTDTQYF.

This clonotype was observed a handful of times. This chain uses TRBV7-8 with TRBJ2-7; D assignment may be TRBD1 or TRBD2 (6 bases each). This CDR3 comprises 13 residues. Per germline, CDR1 SGHVS and CDR2 FQNEAQ. Trimming took off 8 bases at V and 1 base at J, with 12 bases between the two ends. The CDR3 bases are TGTGCCAGCGGGGGGCGTACATCCTACGAGCAGTACTTC. It codes for CASGGRTSYEQYF.

Only a few counts were recorded for this clonotype. The J gene is TRBJ2-1, the V gene TRBV20-1; D is perhaps TRBD2 (7 bases). The length of the CDR3 is 14 residues. The ends were cut back, 5 bases at V and 4 bases at J, with 15 bases in the middle. Germline V gives CDR1 DFQATT, CDR2 SNEGSKA (reference sequence). The CDR3 DNA sequence: TGCAGTGCTTTTCCGGGGGGCCTATACAATGAGCAGTTCTTC. Amino acid sequence: CSAFPGGLYNEQFF.

A few counts support this clonotype. The chain combines TRBV12-3 or TRBV12-4 with TRBJ1-5, with TRBD1 as a possible D gene (6 bases). This CDR3 has 12 residues. Trimming took off 6 bases at V and 7 bases at J, with 10 bases between the two ends. The chain's CDR3 is CASRLGGQPQHF. In DNA, the CDR3 is TGTGCCAGCAGACTAGGGGGGCAGCCCCAGCATTTT.

The table lists this clonotype with a few counts. The chain links TRBV6-5 to TRBJ1-1; perhaps TRBD1 as D (6 bases). The CDR3 has 15 residues. CDR1 is MNHEY, CDR2 SVGAGI, per germline. The V end was cut by 2 bases, the J end by 1 base, with 11 bases between. CDR3 DNA sequence: TGTGCCAGCAGTTACGAAAGGGGGGGGAACACTGAAGCTTTCTTT. It translates to CASSYERGGNTEAFF.

This clonotype was picked up many times. The chain has TRBV11-2 and TRBJ2-3; unclear D gene. This CDR3 is 13 amino acids long. The germline V gene encodes CDR1 SGHAT and CDR2 FQNNGV. Between the trimmed V and J ends, which lost 3 bases and 4 bases, there was a span of 8 bases. The CDR3 spells CASSFSGADTQYF. The CDR3, as DNA: TGTGCCAGCAGCTTCTCCGGTGCAGATACGCAGTATTTT.

This clonotype occurred a few times. The rearrangement joins TRBV6-1 to TRBJ2-2; 9 nucleotides agree with TRBD1. Germline trimming cut 10 bases from V and 8 bases from J; bases unmatched to any gene: 14. In germline, CDR1 is MNHNS, CDR2 SASEGT. This CDR3 comprises 15 residues. The CDR3 protein is CATYPSGTGFGELFF. For the CDR3, the DNA is TGTGCCACCTACCCCTCCGGGACAGGGTTTGGGGAGCTGTTTTTT.

This chain uses TRBV7-8 with TRBJ2-3, with a possible D match to TRBD2 (6 bases). V shed 8 bases and J shed 6 bases, with 18 bases lying between them. The CDR3 sequence is 14 residues long. Germline values: CDR1 SGHVS, CDR2 FQNEAQ. CDR3 residues: CASGPRENADTQYF. CDR3 sequence (DNA): TGTGCCAGCGGGCCACGGGAGAATGCGGATACGCAGTATTTT.